These 18 T cell receptor beta chains came from one sample sequenced in a study of neurological immune-mediated disorders. TCRdb reprocessed the 5' RACE reads via MiXCR and lists one record per CDR3 protein. Of around 49,000 distinct CDR3 sequences in the sample, over 8% were seen once. Time point defined: longitudinal time-point 1 (baseline). Sequenced sample: PBMCs. These receptors were collected from a woman in her thirties or forties in good health.

Comment on this clonotype: A junction end diverges from the germline sequence, so it may reflect a read error. The chain employs TRBV11-1 and TRBJ2-5; weak D call: TRBD2 (6 bases). Germline CDR1 and CDR2: SGHAT and FQDESV (reference sequence). The CDR3 sequence is 15 residues long. The CDR3 protein is CASSFQGGHQETKYF. In DNA, the CDR3 is TGTGCCAGTAGCTTCCAGGGAGGACACCAAGAGACCAAGTACTTC. The whole variable domain, filled in from reference TRBV11-1 and TRBJ2-5, reads EAEVAQSPRYKITEKSQAVAFWCDPISGHATLYWYRQILGQGPELLVQFQDESVVDDSQLPKDRFSAERLKGVDSTLKIQPAELGDSAMYLCASSFQGGHQETKYFGPGTRLLVL.

This clonotype was observed many times. The genes are TRBV5-1 and TRBJ1-2, with a tentative D call TRBD1 (5 bases). Germline V lookup: CDR1 SGHRS, CDR2 YFSETQ. Trimming took 4 bases from V and 0 from J, leaving 13 bases between them. There are 15 residues in the CDR3. CDR3 residues: CASSPDRKTNYGYTF. CDR3 nucleotides: TGCGCCAGCAGCCCCGACAGAAAGACTAACTATGGCTACACCTTC.

This clonotype was seen many times. This sequence joins TRBV5-5 and TRBJ1-1, with D possibly TRBD1 on 5 matching bases. Trimming removed 7 bases at V and 4 bases at J, with 17 bases between. CDR1 and CDR2 (germline): SGHKS, YYEKEE (reference sequence). The CDR3 spans 14 residues. In DNA form, the CDR3 reads TGTGCCAGCGTACCCCAGAGCGGGGGCACTGAAGCTTTCTTT. This encodes CASVPQSGGTEAFF.

This clonotype was recorded at least ten times. V usage is TRBV10-3 and J usage is TRBJ2-5, with 7 bases fitting TRBD2. The trim removed 10 bases at V and 7 bases at J, leaving 15 bases unmatched. The CDR3 length is 14 residues. CDR1 ENHRY and CDR2 SYGVKD come from the germline V gene. CDR3 region: CATGKGRGEGTQYF. CDR3 DNA sequence: TGTGCCACCGGCAAGGGGAGGGGCGAAGGGACCCAGTACTTC.

This clonotype appeared many times. The chain couples TRBV4-1 to TRBJ1-2; 7 bases agree with TRBD1. The CDR3 is 15 residues long. Germline V gives CDR1 MGHRA, CDR2 YSYEKL. The trim removed 1 base at V and 3 bases at J, leaving 5 bases unmatched. The CDR3 DNA reads TGCGCCAGCAGCCAAGCGGGACAGAGGTACTATGGCTACACCTTC. Encoded protein: CASSQAGQRYYGYTF.

There are many counts of this clonotype. J is TRBJ1-5 and V is TRBV5-1, with D perhaps matching TRBD1 (6 bases). Per the germline V gene, CDR1 is SGHRS and CDR2 is YFSETQ. With 2 bases removed from V and 3 bases from J, the gap between germline ends came to 9 bases. The CDR3 totals 14 residues. Here the CDR3 DNA reads TGCGCCAGCAGCTTTACAGGGCTCAATCAGCCCCAGCATTTT. It specifies CASSFTGLNQPQHF.

A word on this clonotype: The conserved final phenylalanine or tryptophan is absent from the CDR3, which likely points to a read error. The chain recombines TRBV7-2 with TRBJ1-1; D gene unclear. V dropped 5 bases and J dropped 11 bases, with 18 bases sitting between them. Germline V CDR1 and CDR2: SGHTA, FQGNSA. The CDR3 totals 13 residues. The CDR3 DNA reads as TGTGCCAGCAGCACACAGTGGGCGCGGGAGGCTTTCTAT. Its protein product is CASSTQWAREAFY.

This clonotype was seen ten or more times. This chain connects TRBV12-3 or TRBV12-4 to TRBJ1-5, with D maybe TRBD1 (5 bases). This CDR3 comprises 13 residues. The V and J ends lost 2 bases and 6 bases respectively, with 8 bases between them. The CDR3 loop reads CASSLRGAQPQHF. The DNA for the CDR3 is TGTGCCAGCAGTTTAAGAGGGGCTCAGCCCCAGCATTTT.

This clonotype was found many times. CDR3 in DNA: TGTGCCAGCAGCCTACAGGGATGGGACACTGAAGCTTTCTTT. Protein: CASSLQGWDTEAFF. This rearrangement joins TRBV3-1 to TRBJ1-1, with D tentatively TRBD1 (6 bases). The CDR3 consists of 14 residues. Germline assignment: CDR1 LGHDT and CDR2 YNNKEL (reference sequence). Trimming cost V 4 bases and J 3 bases, with 12 bases left between them.

This clonotype was counted at least ten times. The V gene is TRBV7-2, the J gene TRBJ2-3, with 11 nucleotides matching TRBD2. The CDR3 totals 16 residues. V gave up 5 bases and J gave up 2 bases; unmatched junction bases: 6. The germline V gene has CDR1 SGHTA and CDR2 FQGNSA. The CDR3 region has the DNA TGTGCCAGCAGCAAGGGACTAGCGGAGAACACAGATACGCAGTATTTT. It yields the protein CASSKGLAENTDTQYF.

This clonotype was seen ten or more times. The rearrangement links TRBV7-2 to TRBJ2-5; TRBD1 matches 12 bases. This CDR3 region has 14 residues. V shed 7 bases and J 5 bases; nucleotides not matched to a gene: 5. Germline CDR1 reads SGHTA; CDR2 reads FQGNSA. CDR3 in amino acids: CASKRDRGQETQYF. In DNA, the CDR3 is TGTGCCAGCAAGAGGGACAGGGGGCAGGAGACCCAGTACTTC.

This clonotype was counted at least ten times. The genes are TRBV7-2 and TRBJ2-1; D might be TRBD2 (6 bases). The CDR3 runs 15 residues. The ends were cut back, 5 bases at V and 6 bases at J, with 17 bases in the middle. The germline CDR1 and CDR2 sequences are SGHTA and FQGNSA. The CDR3 sequence: CASSDPGVAINEQFF. CDR3 sequence (DNA): TGTGCCAGCAGCGACCCGGGGGTAGCGATCAATGAGCAGTTCTTC.

This clonotype was seen repeatedly, ten times or more. V gene TRBV4-3 combines with J gene TRBJ1-5; D is unresolved. V shed 0 bases and J shed 5 bases, with 11 bases lying between them. The CDR3 runs to 15 residues. CDR1 is LGHNA, CDR2 YSLEER, per germline. As DNA, the CDR3 is TGCGCCAGCAGCCAAGAGCAGAGGGCACATCAGCCCCAGCATTTT. Translation gives CASSQEQRAHQPQHF.

In this sample, this clonotype turned up many times. CDR3 in DNA: TGCGCCAGCAGCTCCGGACAGGGACACAATGAGCAGTTCTTC. Translated, it gives CASSSGQGHNEQFF. This chain joins TRBV5-1 and TRBJ2-1, with TRBD1 matching 8 bases. The CDR3 runs to 14 residues. CDR1 SGHRS and CDR2 YFSETQ come from the germline V gene. Trimming at V came to 3 bases and at J to 5 bases, leaving 4 bases not matched to a gene.

Many counts were recorded for this clonotype. This sequence joins TRBV11-2 and TRBJ2-3, with 8 nucleotides matching TRBD2. The V gene's germline CDR1 is SGHAT and CDR2 FQNNGV. The CDR3 is 16 amino acids. The V gene end was trimmed by 3 bases and the J gene end by 7 bases; junction bases not matched to a gene: 12. CDR3 sequence (DNA): TGTGCCAGCAGCTTCGGAAGCGGGGGCTTACGGAATACGCAGTATTTT. Translated: CASSFGSGGLRNTQYF. The variable domain in full, completed from reference TRBV11-2 and TRBJ2-3, reads EAGVAQSPRYKIIEKRQSVAFWCNPISGHATLYWYQQILGQGPKLLIQFQNNGVVDDSQLPKDRFSAERLKGVDSTLKIQPAKLEDSAVYLCASSFGSGGLRNTQYFGPGTRLTVL.

In its sample, this clonotype was seen many times. The V and J genes are TRBV18 and TRBJ2-2, with unresolved D. The CDR3 consists of 14 residues. Deletions cut 2 bases from V and 5 bases from J, with 9 bases between. CDR1 KGHSH and CDR2 LQKENI come from the germline V gene. CDR3 region: CASSPGAVTGELFF. In DNA, the CDR3 is TGTGCCAGCTCACCAGGCGCGGTAACCGGGGAGCTGTTTTTT.

This clonotype was picked up many times. The rearrangement links TRBV4-3 to TRBJ2-7; a weak D match, TRBD2 (5 bases). Deletions cut 0 bases from V and 1 base from J, with 10 bases between. This CDR3 comprises 15 residues. The germline CDR1 and CDR2 sequences are LGHNA and YSLEER. The CDR3 region has the DNA TGCGCCAGCAGCCAAGACGGGATGGGGTCCTACGAGCAGTACTTC. Translated: CASSQDGMGSYEQYF.

This clonotype was counted at least ten times. The chain joins TRBV7-9 to TRBJ1-1, with unresolved D. Germline V gene lookup returns CDR1 SEHNR and CDR2 FQNEAQ (reference sequence). This CDR3 contains 12 residues. V was pared by 4 bases and J by 2 bases, with 5 bases between. CDR3 residues: CASSWDNTEAFF. The CDR3 DNA reads TGTGCCAGCAGCTGGGATAACACTGAAGCTTTCTTT.